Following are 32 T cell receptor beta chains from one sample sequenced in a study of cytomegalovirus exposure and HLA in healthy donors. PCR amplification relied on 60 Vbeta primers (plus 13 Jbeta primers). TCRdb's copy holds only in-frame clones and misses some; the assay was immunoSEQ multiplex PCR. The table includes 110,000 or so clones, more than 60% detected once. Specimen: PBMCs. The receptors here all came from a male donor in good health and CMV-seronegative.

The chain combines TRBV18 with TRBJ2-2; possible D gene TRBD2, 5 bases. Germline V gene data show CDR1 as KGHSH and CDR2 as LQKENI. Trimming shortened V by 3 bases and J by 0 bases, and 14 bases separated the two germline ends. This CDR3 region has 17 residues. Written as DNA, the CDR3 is TGTGCCAGCTCACCTAACCCCGACGGGGCGAACACCGGGGAGCTGTTTTTT. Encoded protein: CASSPNPDGANTGELFF.

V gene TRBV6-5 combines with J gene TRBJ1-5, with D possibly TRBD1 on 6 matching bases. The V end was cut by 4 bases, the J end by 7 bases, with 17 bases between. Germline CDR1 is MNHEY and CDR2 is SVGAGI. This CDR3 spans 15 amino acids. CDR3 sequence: CASSWAGRGHQPQHF. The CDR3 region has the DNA TGTGCCAGCAGTTGGGCCGGCAGGGGTCACCAGCCCCAGCATTTT.

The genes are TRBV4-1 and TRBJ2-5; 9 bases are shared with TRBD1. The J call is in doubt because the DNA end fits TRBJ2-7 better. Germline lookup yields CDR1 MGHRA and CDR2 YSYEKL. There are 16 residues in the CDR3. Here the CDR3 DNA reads TGCGCCAGCAGCCAAGCCGGGACAGGGAGTTCCTACGAGCAGTACTTC. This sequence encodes CASSQAGTGSSYEQYF.

The CDR3 DNA sequence: TGTGCCAGCGGTAGTCCGGGATCTAGCACAGATACGCAGTATTTT. Its protein product is CASGSPGSSTDTQYF. The genes are TRBV28 and TRBJ2-3; D is perhaps TRBD2 (5 bases). Looked up from germline, CDR1 is MDHEN and CDR2 is SYDVKM. V gave up 8 bases and J gave up 0 bases, with 15 bases separating them. CDR3 length equals 15 residues.

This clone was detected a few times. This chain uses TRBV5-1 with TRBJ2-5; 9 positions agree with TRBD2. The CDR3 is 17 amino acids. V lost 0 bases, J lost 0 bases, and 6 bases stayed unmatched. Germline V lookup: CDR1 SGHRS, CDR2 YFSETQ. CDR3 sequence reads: CASSLGWLAGNQETQYF. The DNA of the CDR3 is TGCGCCAGCAGCTTGGGTTGGCTAGCGGGGAACCAAGAGACCCAGTACTTC.

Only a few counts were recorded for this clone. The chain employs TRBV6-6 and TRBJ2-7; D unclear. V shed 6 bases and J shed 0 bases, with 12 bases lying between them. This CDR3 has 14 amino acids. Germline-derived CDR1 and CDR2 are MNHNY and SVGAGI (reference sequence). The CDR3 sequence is CASRAGVGSYEQYF. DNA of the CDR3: TGTGCCAGCAGAGCTGGAGTCGGCTCCTACGAGCAGTACTTC.

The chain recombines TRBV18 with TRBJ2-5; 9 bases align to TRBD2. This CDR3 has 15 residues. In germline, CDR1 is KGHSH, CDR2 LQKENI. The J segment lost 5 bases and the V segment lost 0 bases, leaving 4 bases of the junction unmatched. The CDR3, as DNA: TGTGCCAGCTCACCACCGGGACTAGCCGCGGAGACCCAGTACTTC. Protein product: CASSPPGLAAETQYF.

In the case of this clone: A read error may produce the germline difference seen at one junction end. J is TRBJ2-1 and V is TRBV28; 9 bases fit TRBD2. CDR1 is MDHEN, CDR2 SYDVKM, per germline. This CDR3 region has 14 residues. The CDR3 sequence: CASSPRTSVKSRLF. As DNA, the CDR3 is TGTGCCAGCAGTCCGAGGACTAGCGTTAAATCCCGGCTCTTC.

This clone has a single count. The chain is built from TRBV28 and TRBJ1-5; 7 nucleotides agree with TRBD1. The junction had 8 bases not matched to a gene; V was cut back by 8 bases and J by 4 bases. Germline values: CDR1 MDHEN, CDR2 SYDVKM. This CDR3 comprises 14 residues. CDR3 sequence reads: CASGGTASNQPQHF. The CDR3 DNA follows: TGTGCCAGCGGGGGGACAGCTTCTAATCAGCCCCAGCATTTT. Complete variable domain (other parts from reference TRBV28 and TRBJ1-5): DVKVTQSSRYLVKRTGEKVFLECVQDMDHENMFWYRQDPGLGLRLIYFSYDVKMKEKGDIPEGYSVSREKKERFSLILESASTNQTSMYLCASGGTASNQPQHFGDGTRLSIL.

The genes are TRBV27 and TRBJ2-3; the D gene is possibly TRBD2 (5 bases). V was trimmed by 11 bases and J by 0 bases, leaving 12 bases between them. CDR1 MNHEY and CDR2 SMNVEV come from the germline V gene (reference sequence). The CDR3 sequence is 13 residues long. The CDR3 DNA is TGTGCCGCCGGACTGTCTAGCACAGATACGCAGTATTTT. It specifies CAAGLSSTDTQYF.

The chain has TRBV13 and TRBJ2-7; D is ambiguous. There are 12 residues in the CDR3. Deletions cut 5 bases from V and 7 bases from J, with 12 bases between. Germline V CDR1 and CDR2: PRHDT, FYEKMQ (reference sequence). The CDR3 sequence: CASSRSAGEQYF. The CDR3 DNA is TGTGCCAGCAGCCGATCAGCCGGGGAGCAGTACTTC.

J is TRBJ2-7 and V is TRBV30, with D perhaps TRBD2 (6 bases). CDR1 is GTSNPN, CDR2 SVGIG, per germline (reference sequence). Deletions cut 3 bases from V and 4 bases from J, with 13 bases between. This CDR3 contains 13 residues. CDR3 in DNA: TGTGCCTGGAGCGGCATGGGGAGGTACGAGCAGTACTTC. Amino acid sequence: CAWSGMGRYEQYF.

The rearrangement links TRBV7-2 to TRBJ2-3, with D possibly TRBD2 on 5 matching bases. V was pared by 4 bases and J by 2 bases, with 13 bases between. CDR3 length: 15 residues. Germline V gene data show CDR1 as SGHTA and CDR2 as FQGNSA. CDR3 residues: CASSSWTSATDTQYF. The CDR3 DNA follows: TGTGCCAGCAGCTCATGGACTTCAGCCACAGATACGCAGTATTTT.

The DNA of the CDR3 is TGTGCCAGCAGTTCAACAGGGGGGTACGGGGCCAACGTCCTGACTTTC. Protein sequence: CASSSTGGYGANVLTF. The V gene is TRBV13, the J gene TRBJ2-6; the match to TRBD1 covers 8 bases. CDR1 is PRHDT and CDR2 is FYEKMQ in the germline V gene (reference sequence). J lost 4 bases, V lost 6 bases, and 8 bases had no gene match. The CDR3 is 16 amino acids.

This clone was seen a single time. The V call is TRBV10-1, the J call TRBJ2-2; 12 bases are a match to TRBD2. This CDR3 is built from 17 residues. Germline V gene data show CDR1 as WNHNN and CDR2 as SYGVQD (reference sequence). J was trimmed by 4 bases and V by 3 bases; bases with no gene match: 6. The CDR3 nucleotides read TGCGCCAGCAGTGACCTGACTAGCGGGAGAGGCACCGGGGAGCTGTTTTTT. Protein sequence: CASSDLTSGRGTGELFF.

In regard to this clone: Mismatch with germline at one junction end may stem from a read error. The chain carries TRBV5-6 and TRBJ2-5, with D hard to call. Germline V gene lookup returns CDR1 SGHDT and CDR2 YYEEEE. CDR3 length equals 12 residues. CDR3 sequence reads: CASSPGSGYADF. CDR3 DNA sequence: TGTGCCAGCAGCCCCGGCAGTGGCTACGCGGACTTC. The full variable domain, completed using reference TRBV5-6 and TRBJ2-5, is DAGVTQSPTHLIKTRGQQVTLRCSPKSGHDTVSWYQQALGQGPQFIFQYYEEEERQRGNFPDRFSGHQFPNYSSELNVNALLLGDSALYLCASSPGSGYADFGPGTRLLVL.

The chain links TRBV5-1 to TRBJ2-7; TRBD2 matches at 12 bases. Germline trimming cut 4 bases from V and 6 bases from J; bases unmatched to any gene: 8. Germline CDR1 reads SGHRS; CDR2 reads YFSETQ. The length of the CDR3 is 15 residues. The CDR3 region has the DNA TGCGCCAGCAGCCCATCTAGCGGGAGGGCCTCCGAGCAGTACTTC. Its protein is CASSPSSGRASEQYF.

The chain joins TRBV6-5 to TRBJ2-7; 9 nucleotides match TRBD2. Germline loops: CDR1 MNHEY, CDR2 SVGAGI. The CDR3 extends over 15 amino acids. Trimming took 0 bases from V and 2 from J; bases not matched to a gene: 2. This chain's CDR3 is CASSYSPSGTYEQYF. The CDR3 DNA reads TGTGCCAGCAGTTACTCGCCTAGCGGGACCTACGAGCAGTACTTC.

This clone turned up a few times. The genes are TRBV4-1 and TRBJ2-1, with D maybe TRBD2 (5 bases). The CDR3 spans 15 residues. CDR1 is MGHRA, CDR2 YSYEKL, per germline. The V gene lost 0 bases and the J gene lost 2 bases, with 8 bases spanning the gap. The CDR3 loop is CASSQDSVPYNEQFF. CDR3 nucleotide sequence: TGCGCCAGCAGCCAAGATAGCGTCCCCTACAATGAGCAGTTCTTC.

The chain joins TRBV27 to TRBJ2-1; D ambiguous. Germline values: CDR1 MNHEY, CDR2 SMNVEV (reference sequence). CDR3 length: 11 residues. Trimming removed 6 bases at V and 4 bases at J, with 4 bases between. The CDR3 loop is CASSLYNEQFF. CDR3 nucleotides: TGTGCCAGCAGCCTATACAATGAGCAGTTCTTC.

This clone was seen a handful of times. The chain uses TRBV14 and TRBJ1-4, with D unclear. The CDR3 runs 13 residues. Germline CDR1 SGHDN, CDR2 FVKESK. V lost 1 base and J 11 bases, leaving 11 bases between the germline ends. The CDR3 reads CASSQVPTEKLFF. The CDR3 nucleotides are TGTGCCAGCAGCCAAGTCCCAACTGAGAAACTGTTTTTT.

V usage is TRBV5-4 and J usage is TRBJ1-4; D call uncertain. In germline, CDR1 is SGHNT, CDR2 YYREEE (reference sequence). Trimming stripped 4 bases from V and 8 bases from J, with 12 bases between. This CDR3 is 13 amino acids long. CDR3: CASSPGREEKLFF. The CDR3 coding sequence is TGTGCCAGCAGCCCCGGACGGGAGGAAAAACTGTTTTTT.

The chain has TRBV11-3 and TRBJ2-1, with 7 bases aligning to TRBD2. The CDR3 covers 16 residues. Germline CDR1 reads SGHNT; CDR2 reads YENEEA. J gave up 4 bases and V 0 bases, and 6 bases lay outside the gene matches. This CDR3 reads CASSLDGGSVYNEQFF. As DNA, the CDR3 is TGTGCCAGCAGCTTAGACGGCGGGAGTGTTTACAATGAGCAGTTCTTC.

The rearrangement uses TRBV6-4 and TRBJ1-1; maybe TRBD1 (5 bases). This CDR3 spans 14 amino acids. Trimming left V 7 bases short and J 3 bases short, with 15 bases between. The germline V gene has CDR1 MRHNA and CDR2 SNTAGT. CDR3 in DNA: TGTGCCAGCATGCAGGGCTGGTTCGACACTGAAGCTTTCTTT. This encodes CASMQGWFDTEAFF.

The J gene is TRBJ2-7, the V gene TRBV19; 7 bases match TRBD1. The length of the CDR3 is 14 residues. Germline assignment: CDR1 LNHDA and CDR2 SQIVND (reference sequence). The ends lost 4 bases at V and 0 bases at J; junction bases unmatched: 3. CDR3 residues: CASSTRDSSYEQYF. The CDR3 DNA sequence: TGTGCCAGTAGTACTCGGGACAGCTCCTACGAGCAGTACTTC.

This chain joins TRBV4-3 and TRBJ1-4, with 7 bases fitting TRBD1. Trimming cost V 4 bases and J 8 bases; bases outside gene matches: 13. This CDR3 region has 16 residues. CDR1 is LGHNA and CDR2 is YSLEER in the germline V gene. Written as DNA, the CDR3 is TGCGCCAGCAGCCGGGAAACAGGGGCGGAAGGAGAAAAACTGTTTTTT. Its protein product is CASSRETGAEGEKLFF.

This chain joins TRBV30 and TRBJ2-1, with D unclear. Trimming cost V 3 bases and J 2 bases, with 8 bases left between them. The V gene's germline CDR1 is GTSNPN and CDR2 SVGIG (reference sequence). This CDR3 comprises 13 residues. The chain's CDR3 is CAWSAQTYNEQFF. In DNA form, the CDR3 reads TGTGCCTGGAGCGCCCAGACCTACAATGAGCAGTTCTTC.

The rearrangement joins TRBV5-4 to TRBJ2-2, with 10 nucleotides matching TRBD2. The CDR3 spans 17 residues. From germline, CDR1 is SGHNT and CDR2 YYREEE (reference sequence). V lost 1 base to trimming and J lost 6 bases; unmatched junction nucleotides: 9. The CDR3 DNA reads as TGTGCCAGCAGCTTGCGATCTGGGACTAGCGTTCCCGGGGAGCTGTTTTTT. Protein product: CASSLRSGTSVPGELFF.

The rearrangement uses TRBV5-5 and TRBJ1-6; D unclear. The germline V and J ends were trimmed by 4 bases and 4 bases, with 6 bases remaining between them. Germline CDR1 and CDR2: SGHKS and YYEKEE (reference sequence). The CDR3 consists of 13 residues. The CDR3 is CASSRGYNSPLHF. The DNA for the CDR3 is TGTGCCAGCAGCCGAGGGTATAATTCACCCCTCCACTTT.

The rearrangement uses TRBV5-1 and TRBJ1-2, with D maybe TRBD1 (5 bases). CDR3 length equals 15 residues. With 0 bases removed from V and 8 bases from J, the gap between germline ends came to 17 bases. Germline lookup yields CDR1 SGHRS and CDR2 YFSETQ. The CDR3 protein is CASSLALTGEEGYTF. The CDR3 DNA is TGCGCCAGCAGCTTGGCCTTAACAGGAGAGGAGGGCTACACCTTC.

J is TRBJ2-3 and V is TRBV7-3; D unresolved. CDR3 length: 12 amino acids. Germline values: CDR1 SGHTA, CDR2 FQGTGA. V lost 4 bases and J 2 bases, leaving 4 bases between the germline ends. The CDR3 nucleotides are TGTGCCAGCAGCTATCTCACAGATACGCAGTATTTT. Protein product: CASSYLTDTQYF.

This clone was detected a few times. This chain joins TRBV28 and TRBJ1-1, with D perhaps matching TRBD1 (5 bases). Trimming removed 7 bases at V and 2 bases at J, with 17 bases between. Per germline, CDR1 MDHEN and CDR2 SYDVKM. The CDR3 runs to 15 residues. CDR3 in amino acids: CASIIGGAFNTEAFF. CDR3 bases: TGTGCCAGCATCATAGGAGGGGCGTTCAACACTGAAGCTTTCTTT.